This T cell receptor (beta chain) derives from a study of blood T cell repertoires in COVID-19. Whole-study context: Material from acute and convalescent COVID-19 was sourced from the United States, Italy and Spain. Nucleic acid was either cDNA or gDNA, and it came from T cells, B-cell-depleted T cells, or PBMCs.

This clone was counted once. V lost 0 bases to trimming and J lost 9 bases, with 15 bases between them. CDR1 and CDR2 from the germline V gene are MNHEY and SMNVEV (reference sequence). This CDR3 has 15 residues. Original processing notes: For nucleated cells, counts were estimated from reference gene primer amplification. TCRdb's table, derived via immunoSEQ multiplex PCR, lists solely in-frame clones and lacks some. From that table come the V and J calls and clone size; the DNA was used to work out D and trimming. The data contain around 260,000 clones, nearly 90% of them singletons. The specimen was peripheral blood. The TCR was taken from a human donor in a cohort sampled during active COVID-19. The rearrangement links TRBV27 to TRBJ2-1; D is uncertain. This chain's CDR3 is CASSLSGLLPSEQFF. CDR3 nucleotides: TGTGCCAGCAGTTTATCTGGGCTGTTACCCAGTGAGCAGTTCTTC.